The clone carrying this T cell receptor (beta chain) was detected ten times or more. Its antigen is still unknown. The data are from a study of T-cell reconstitution after alpha-beta-depleted transplantation in children. Study-level points and caveats: T-cell counts and diversity at one year following transplant were attributed mainly to newly produced T cells. Surviving recipient T cells and intrathymic progenitors accounted for some patients' high TCRbeta diversity at day 60.

Unique molecular identifiers tagged the TCRbeta library. TCRdb recomputed calls from the PCR reads with MiXCR, one row per CDR3 protein. This sample has approximately 490,000 distinct CDR3 sequences, with over 9.5% found just once. The specimen was PBMCs, collected before TCRalphabeta/CD19-depleted stem cell transplant. This sequence was found in a child under 10 years old with inherited bone marrow failure, due to receive a stem cell transplant.

For the CDR3, the DNA is TGTGCCAGCAGCCACGGGACCTTGGCCTACGAGCAGTACTTC. Its protein product is CASSHGTLAYEQYF. This chain connects TRBV4-2 to TRBJ2-7; D tentatively fits TRBD1 or TRBD2 (5 bases each). V was trimmed by 3 bases and J by 2 bases, leaving 11 bases between them. The germline V gene has CDR1 LGHNA and CDR2 YNFKEQ. CDR3 length: 14 amino acids.